This passage covers 3 T cell receptor beta chains from one sample sequenced in a study of cytomegalovirus exposure and HLA in healthy donors. Use of 60 Vbeta and 13 Jbeta primers characterized the PCR. Only in-frame clones appear in the TCRdb table, and some are missing; sequencing was by immunoSEQ multiplex PCR. This sample yields some 150,000 clones, of which around 86% are seen a single time; 1.2% belongs to the top ten. Sequencing was carried out using PBMCs. Every receptor here comes from a female donor in good health and CMV-seronegative.

V gene TRBV28 combines with J gene TRBJ2-7; weak D call: TRBD2 (6 bases). CDR1 and CDR2 (germline): MDHEN, SYDVKM. The CDR3 sequence is 15 residues long. V gave up 4 bases and J gave up 2 bases, with 15 bases separating them. The chain's CDR3 is CASSSPDYLAYEQYF. CDR3 sequence (DNA): TGTGCCAGCAGTTCCCCGGACTATCTCGCCTACGAGCAGTACTTC. Full variable domain (rest looked up from reference TRBV28 and TRBJ2-7): DVKVTQSSRYLVKRTGEKVFLECVQDMDHENMFWYRQDPGLGLRLIYFSYDVKMKEKGDIPEGYSVSREKKERFSLILESASTNQTSMYLCASSSPDYLAYEQYFGPGTRLTVT.

V usage is TRBV27 and J usage is TRBJ1-1, with 9 nucleotides matching TRBD1. The CDR3 has 14 residues. V dropped 3 bases and J dropped 6; count of bases not matched to a gene: 5. Germline V gene data show CDR1 as MNHEY and CDR2 as SMNVEV (reference sequence). This CDR3 is CASSFGTGQSEAFF. In nucleotides, the CDR3 is TGTGCCAGCAGTTTTGGGACAGGGCAGTCTGAAGCTTTCTTT.

The chain combines TRBV29-1 with TRBJ2-7, with D tentatively TRBD1 (5 bases). Trimming shortened V by 6 bases and J by 0 bases, and 9 bases separated the two germline ends. CDR3 length: 12 residues. Per the germline V gene, CDR1 is SQVTM and CDR2 is ANQGSEA. CDR3 region: CSVYDSSYEQYF. The DNA for the CDR3 is TGCAGCGTATACGACAGCTCCTACGAGCAGTACTTC.